This TCR beta chain was recovered during a study of blood T cells in healthy people across ages. Overall study findings and caveats: Researchers said unsorted PBMCs prevented a conclusive naive versus antigen-experienced comparison.

The second PCR ran about 6 to 11 cycles with a sample-barcoded 5' primer and J-beta primers. TCRdb fed the 5' RACE reads into MiXCR, producing one record per CDR3 protein. Of 450,000 to 600,000 distinct CDR3 sequences in the sample, roughly a quarter were seen once. Total RNA was extracted at no less than 6 micrograms per sample. The V end was cut by 11 bases, the J end by 6 bases, with 21 bases between. The CDR3 spans 14 residues. Germline assignment: CDR1 SNHLY and CDR2 FYNNEI. This clonotype was recorded a few times. No antigen is known for it. The sample was also linked to a second study, of T cells of mothers and their children. That study adds: Sequencing returned over 9 million TCR beta CDR3 reads per mother and about 2.9 million per child. Whether related or unrelated, pairs show similar shaping of TCR recombination output by thymic selection.

The clonotype comes from a boy between 2 and 15 years old in good health. Sequenced: blood. V and J are TRBV2 and TRBJ2-3; the D call may be TRBD1 or TRBD2 (5 bases each). The CDR3 DNA sequence: TGTGCCGGCTGCGGCGGGCCCGGGGCGGATACGCAGTATTTT. Protein product: CAGCGGPGADTQYF.